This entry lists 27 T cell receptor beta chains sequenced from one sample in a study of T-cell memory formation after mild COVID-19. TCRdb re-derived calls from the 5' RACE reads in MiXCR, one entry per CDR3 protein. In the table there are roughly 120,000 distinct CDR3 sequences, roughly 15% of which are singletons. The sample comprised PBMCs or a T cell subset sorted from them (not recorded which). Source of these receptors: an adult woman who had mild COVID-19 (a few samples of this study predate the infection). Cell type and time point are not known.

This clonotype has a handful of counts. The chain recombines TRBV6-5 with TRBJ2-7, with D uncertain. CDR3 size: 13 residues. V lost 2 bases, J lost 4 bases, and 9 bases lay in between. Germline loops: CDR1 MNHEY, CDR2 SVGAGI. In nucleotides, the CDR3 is TGTGCCAGCAGTTACGGGGTACGGTACGAGCAGTACTTC. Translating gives CASSYGVRYEQYF.

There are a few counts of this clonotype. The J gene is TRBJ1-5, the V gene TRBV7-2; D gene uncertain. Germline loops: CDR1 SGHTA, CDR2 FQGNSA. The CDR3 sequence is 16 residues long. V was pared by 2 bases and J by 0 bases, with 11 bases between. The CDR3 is CASSLTVTVSNQPQHF. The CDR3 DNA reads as TGTGCCAGCAGCTTAACCGTTACAGTTAGCAATCAGCCCCAGCATTTT.

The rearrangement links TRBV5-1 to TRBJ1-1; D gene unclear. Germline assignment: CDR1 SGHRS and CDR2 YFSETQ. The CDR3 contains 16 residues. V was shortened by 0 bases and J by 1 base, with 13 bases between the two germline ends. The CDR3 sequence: CASSLDLRARNTEAFF. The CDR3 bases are TGCGCCAGCAGCTTGGATTTGAGGGCGAGGAACACTGAAGCTTTCTTT.

The CDR3 DNA follows: TGTGCCAGCAGTTCCCCGGGGGGAAACACTGAAGCTTTCTTT. Protein product: CASSSPGGNTEAFF. This chain links TRBV27 with TRBJ1-1, with D tentatively TRBD1 (5 bases). Germline V gene data show CDR1 as MNHEY and CDR2 as SMNVEV (reference sequence). This CDR3 region has 14 residues. The V gene lost 4 bases and the J gene lost 2 bases, with 11 bases spanning the gap.

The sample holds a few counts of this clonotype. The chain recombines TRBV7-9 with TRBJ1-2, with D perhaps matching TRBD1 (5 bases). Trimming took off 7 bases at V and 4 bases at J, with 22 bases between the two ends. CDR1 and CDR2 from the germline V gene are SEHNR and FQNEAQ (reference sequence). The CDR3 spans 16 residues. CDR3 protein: CASNHRDSPPFYGYTF. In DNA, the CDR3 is TGTGCCAGCAACCACCGGGACTCTCCTCCCTTCTATGGCTACACCTTC.

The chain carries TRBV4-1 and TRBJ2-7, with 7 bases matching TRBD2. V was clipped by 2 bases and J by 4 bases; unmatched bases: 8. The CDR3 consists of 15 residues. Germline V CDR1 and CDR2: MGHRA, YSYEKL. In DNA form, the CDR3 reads TGCGCCAGCAGCCAACAAGCCAGCGGGGTGTACGAGCAGTACTTC. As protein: CASSQQASGVYEQYF.

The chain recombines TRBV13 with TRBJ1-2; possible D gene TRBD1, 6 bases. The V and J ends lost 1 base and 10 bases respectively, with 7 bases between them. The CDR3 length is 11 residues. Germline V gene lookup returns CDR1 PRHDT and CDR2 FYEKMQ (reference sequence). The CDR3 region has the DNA TGTGCCAGCAGCTTAGCGGGGGCCTACACCTTC. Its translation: CASSLAGAYTF.

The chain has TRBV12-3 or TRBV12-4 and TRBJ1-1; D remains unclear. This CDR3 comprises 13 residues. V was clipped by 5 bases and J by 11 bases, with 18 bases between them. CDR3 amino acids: CASSVNGDYGAFF. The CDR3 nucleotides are TGTGCCAGCAGTGTCAATGGAGACTATGGGGCTTTCTTT.

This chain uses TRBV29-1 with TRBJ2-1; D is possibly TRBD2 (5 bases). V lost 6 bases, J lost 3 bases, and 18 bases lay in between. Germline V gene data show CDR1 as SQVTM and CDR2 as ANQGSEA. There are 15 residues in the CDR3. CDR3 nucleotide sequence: TGCAGCGTCCGGGCCGAGGGTCCGTTCTACAATGAGCAGTTCTTC. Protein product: CSVRAEGPFYNEQFF.

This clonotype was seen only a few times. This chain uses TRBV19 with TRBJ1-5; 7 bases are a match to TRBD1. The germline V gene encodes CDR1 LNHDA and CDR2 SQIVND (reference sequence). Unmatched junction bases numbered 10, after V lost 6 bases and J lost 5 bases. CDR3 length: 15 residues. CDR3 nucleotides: TGTGCCAGTAGCCACCATGGGACAGATTATCAGCCCCAGCATTTT. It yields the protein CASSHHGTDYQPQHF.

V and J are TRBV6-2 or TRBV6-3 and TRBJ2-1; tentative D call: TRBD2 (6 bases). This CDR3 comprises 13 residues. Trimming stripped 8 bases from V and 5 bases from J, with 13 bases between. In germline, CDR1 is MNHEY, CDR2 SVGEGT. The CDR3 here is CASLWRGDNEQFF. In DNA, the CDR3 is TGTGCCAGCCTGTGGCGGGGCGACAATGAGCAGTTCTTC.

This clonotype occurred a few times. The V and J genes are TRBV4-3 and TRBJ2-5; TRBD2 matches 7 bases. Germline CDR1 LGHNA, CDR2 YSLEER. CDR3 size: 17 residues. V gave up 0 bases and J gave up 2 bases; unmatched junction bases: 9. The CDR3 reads CASSQDKGMGGQETQYF. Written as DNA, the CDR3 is TGCGCCAGCAGCCAAGATAAGGGGATGGGGGGGCAAGAGACCCAGTACTTC.

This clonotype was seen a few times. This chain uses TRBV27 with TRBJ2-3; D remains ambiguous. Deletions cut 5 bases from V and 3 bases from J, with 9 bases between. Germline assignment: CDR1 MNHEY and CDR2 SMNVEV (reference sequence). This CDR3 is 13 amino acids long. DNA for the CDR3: TGTGCCAGCAGTGTACTATGGACAGATACGCAGTATTTT. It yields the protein CASSVLWTDTQYF.

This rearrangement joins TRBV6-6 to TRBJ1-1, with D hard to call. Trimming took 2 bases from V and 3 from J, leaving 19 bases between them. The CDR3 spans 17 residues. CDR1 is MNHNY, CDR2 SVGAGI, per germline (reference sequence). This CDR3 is CASSYPNRGFSDTEAFF. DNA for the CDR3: TGTGCCAGCAGTTACCCGAATCGAGGATTCTCGGACACTGAAGCTTTCTTT.

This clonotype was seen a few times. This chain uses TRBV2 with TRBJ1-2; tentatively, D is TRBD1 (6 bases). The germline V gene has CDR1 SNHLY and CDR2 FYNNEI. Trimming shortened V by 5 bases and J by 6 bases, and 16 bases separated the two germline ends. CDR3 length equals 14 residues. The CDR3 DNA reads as TGTGCCAGCAGTACAGGGTTCCTCCCGGATGGCTACACCTTC. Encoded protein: CASSTGFLPDGYTF.

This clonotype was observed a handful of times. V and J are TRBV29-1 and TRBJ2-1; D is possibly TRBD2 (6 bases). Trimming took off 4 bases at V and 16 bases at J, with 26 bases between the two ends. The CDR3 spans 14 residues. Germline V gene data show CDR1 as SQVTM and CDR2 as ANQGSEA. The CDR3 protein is CSVVGGTGLLEKFF. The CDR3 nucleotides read TGCAGCGTTGTGGGGGGTACCGGGCTTTTGGAGAAATTCTTC.

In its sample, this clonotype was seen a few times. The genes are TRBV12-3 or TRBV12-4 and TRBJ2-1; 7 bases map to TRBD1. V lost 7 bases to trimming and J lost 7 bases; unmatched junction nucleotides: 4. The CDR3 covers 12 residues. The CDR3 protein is CASTLQGNEQFF. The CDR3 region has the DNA TGTGCCAGCACCCTACAGGGGAATGAGCAGTTCTTC.

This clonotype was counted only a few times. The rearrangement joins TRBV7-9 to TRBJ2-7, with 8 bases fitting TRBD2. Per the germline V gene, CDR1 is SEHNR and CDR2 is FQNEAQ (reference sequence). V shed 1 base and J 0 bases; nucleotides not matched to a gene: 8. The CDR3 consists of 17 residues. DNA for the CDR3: TGTGCCAGCAGCTTAGGTTCTAGCGGGCTGAGCTCCTACGAGCAGTACTTC. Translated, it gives CASSLGSSGLSSYEQYF.

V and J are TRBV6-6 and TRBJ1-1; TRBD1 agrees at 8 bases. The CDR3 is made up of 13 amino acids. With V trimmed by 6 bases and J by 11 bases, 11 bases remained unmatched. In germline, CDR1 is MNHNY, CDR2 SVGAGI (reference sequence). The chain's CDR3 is CASSYGQGGAAFF. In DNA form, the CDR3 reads TGTGCCAGCAGCTATGGACAGGGAGGAGCGGCTTTCTTT.

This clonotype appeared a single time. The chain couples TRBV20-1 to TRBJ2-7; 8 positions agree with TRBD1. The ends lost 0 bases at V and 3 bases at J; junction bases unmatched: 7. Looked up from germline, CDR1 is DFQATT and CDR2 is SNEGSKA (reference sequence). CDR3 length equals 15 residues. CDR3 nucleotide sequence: TGCAGTGCTAGAGACCGGGACAGGAGCTACTACGAGCAGTACTTC. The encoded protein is CSARDRDRSYYEQYF.

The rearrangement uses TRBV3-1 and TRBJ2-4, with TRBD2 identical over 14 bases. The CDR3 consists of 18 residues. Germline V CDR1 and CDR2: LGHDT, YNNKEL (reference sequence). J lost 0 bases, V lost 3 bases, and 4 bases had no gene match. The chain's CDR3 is CASSQGLAGALAKNIQYF. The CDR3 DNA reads TGTGCCAGCAGCCAGGGACTAGCGGGAGCACTAGCCAAAAACATTCAGTACTTC.

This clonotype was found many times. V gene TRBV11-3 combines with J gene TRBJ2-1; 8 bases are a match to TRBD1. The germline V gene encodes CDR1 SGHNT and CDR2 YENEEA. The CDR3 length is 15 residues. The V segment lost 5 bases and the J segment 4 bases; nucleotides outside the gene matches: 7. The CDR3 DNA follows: TGTGCCAGCAGCCCCGGGACAGGTAGATACAATGAGCAGTTCTTC. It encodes CASSPGTGRYNEQFF.

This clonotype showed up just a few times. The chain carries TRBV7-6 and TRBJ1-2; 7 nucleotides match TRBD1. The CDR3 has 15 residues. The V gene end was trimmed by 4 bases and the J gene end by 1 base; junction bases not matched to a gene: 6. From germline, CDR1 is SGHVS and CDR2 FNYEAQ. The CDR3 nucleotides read TGTGCCAGCAGCTCGGGACAGCCCTATAACTATGGCTACACCTTC. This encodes CASSSGQPYNYGYTF.

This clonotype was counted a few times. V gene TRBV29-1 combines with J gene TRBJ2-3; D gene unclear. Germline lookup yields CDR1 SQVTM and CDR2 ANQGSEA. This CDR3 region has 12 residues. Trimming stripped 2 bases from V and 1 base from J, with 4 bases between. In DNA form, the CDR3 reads TGCAGCGTTGAAAAGGGCACAGATACGCAGTATTTT. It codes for CSVEKGTDTQYF.

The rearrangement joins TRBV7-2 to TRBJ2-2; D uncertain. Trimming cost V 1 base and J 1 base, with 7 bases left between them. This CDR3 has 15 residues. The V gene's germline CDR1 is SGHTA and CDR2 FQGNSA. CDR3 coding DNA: TGTGCCAGCAGCTTAGTTCTGGGGAACACCGGGGAGCTGTTTTTT. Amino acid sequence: CASSLVLGNTGELFF.

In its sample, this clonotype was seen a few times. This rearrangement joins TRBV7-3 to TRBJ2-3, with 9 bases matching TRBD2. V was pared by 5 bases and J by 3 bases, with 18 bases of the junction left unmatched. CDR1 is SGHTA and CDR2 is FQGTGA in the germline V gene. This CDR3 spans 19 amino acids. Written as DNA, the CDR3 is TGTGCCAGCAGCGCGACAGGGTACTACACTAGCGGGTGGACAGATACGCAGTATTTT. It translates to CASSATGYYTSGWTDTQYF.

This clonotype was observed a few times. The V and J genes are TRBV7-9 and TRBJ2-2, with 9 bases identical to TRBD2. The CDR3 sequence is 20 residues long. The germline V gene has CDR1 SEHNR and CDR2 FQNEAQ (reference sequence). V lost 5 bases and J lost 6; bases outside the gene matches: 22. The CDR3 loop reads CASSTTEATRHSGGSGELFF. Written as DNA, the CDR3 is TGTGCCAGCAGCACGACAGAGGCAACTCGGCATAGCGGGGGATCCGGGGAGCTGTTTTTT. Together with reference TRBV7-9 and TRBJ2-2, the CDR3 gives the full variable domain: DTGVSQNPRHKITKRGQNVTFRCDPISEHNRLYWYRQTLGQGPEFLTYFQNEAQLEKSRLLSDRFSAERPKGSFSTLEIQRTEQGDSAMYLCASSTTEATRHSGGSGELFFGEGSRLTVL.